The 15 T cell receptor beta chains below were found in one sample sequenced in a study of immune cell composition in non-small cell lung cancer. TCRdb's table, derived via immunoSEQ multiplex PCR, lists solely in-frame clones and lacks some. The sample lists several thousand clones, about 80% occurring once. Normal lung was sampled as far from the tumour as possible, at least 3 cm. The source material was non-adjacent lung tissue. Receptors originate from a human donor with non-small cell lung cancer.

This sequence joins TRBV6-5 and TRBJ2-2; a weak D match, TRBD1 (5 bases). Deletions cut 6 bases from V and 2 bases from J, with 7 bases between. Germline CDR1 and CDR2: MNHEY and SVGAGI. CDR3 length equals 13 residues. CDR3 protein: CASRRTNTGELFF. As DNA, the CDR3 is TGTGCCAGCAGAAGGACAAACACCGGGGAGCTGTTTTTT.

This sequence joins TRBV7-9 and TRBJ2-7; TRBD2 agrees at 9 bases. CDR1 and CDR2 (germline): SEHNR, FQNEAQ (reference sequence). V gave up 5 bases and J gave up 4 bases; unmatched junction bases: 3. The CDR3 length is 13 residues. The CDR3 protein is CASSPSGRYEQYF. The CDR3 nucleotides read TGTGCCAGCAGCCCCAGCGGGAGGTACGAGCAGTACTTC.

This sequence joins TRBV19 and TRBJ2-2, with 8 bases aligning to TRBD1. CDR3 length equals 13 residues. CDR1 and CDR2 (germline): LNHDA, SQIVND (reference sequence). This CDR3 is CALRTGSTGELFF. The CDR3 DNA reads as TGTGCGCTGCGGACAGGGAGCACCGGGGAGCTGTTTTTT.

The chain uses TRBV27 and TRBJ1-1, with a weak D call TRBD1 (5 bases). Germline CDR1 reads MNHEY; CDR2 reads SMNVEV (reference sequence). This CDR3 spans 13 amino acids. Trimming pared 3 bases from V and 1 base from J, leaving 6 bases between. The CDR3 is CASSFDRNTEAFF. The CDR3, as DNA: TGTGCCAGCAGTTTCGACAGGAACACTGAAGCTTTCTTT.

This chain joins TRBV6-5 and TRBJ1-5, with D perhaps TRBD1 (5 bases). Germline V gene sequence: CDR1 MNHEY, CDR2 SVGAGI. Trimming cost V 0 bases and J 0 bases, with 6 bases left between them. This CDR3 contains 15 residues. The CDR3 DNA follows: TGTGCCAGCAGTTACTCCAGGGTTAGCAATCAGCCCCAGCATTTT. Translated: CASSYSRVSNQPQHF.

This clone has only a few counts. This sequence joins TRBV7-9 and TRBJ2-2, with D tentatively TRBD1 (5 bases). The V gene lost 6 bases and the J gene lost 7 bases, with 12 bases spanning the gap. The CDR3 covers 13 residues. CDR1 and CDR2 from the germline V gene are SEHNR and FQNEAQ (reference sequence). Here the CDR3 reads CASSQVQVGELFF. DNA for the CDR3: TGTGCCAGCAGTCAAGTACAGGTCGGGGAGCTGTTTTTT.

The CDR3 reads CASSVGFRSEQPQHF. The CDR3 DNA reads as TGTGCCAGCAGCGTAGGGTTCAGGTCAGAGCAGCCCCAGCATTTT. The rearrangement joins TRBV9 to TRBJ1-5; D gene unclear. The CDR3 runs 15 residues. V dropped 0 bases and J dropped 7 bases, with 14 bases sitting between them. CDR1 is SGDLS and CDR2 is YYNGEE in the germline V gene. Full variable domain (rest looked up from reference TRBV9 and TRBJ1-5): DSGVTQTPKHLITATGQRVTLRCSPRSGDLSVYWYQQSLDQGLQFLIQYYNGEERAKGNILERFSAQQFPDLHSELNLSSLELGDSALYFCASSVGFRSEQPQHFGDGTRLSIL.

This clone was detected only once. The J gene is TRBJ2-7, the V gene TRBV4-3; 7 nucleotides align to TRBD2. Trimming removed 4 bases from V and 0 bases from J; junction bases left unmatched: 12. This CDR3 is built from 17 residues. CDR1 is LGHNA, CDR2 YSLEER, per germline. The CDR3: CASSPDPAGTLSYEQYF. The CDR3 DNA sequence: TGCGCCAGCAGCCCGGATCCAGCGGGAACCCTCTCCTACGAGCAGTACTTC.

The chain couples TRBV25-1 to TRBJ1-5, with D uncertain. This CDR3 is 13 amino acids long. V was trimmed by 3 bases and J by 6 bases, leaving 9 bases between them. Germline loops: CDR1 MGHDK, CDR2 SYGVNS. CDR3 nucleotides: TGTGCCAGCAGTGAGGAAGGGTTTCAGCCCCAGCATTTT. Translation gives CASSEEGFQPQHF.

This clone came up a few times. This sequence joins TRBV9 and TRBJ2-7; D is possibly TRBD2 (5 bases). The V gene's germline CDR1 is SGDLS and CDR2 YYNGEE. The CDR3 is 20 amino acids. Trimming took off 0 bases at V and 7 bases at J, with 32 bases between the two ends. The CDR3 DNA follows: TGTGCCAGCAGCGTAGGCCCCGGGAAGGGAACAAGAACGTCGATCGGGGAGCAGTACTTC. This translates into CASSVGPGKGTRTSIGEQYF.

The chain has TRBV4-1 and TRBJ2-2; the D gene is possibly TRBD1 (6 bases). Trimming took 4 bases from V and 13 from J, leaving 19 bases between them. Germline V gives CDR1 MGHRA, CDR2 YSYEKL. The CDR3 contains 14 residues. The CDR3 DNA sequence: TGCGCCAGCAGCCCACAGGGACAACTTAAAGGGCTGTTTTTT. It is translated as CASSPQGQLKGLFF.

The V and J genes are TRBV7-9 and TRBJ1-4, with a tentative D call TRBD1 (5 bases). The V end lost 5 bases, the J end lost 2 bases, and 6 bases lay between the germline ends. CDR1 is SEHNR and CDR2 is FQNEAQ in the germline V gene (reference sequence). The CDR3 totals 13 residues. The DNA of the CDR3 is TGTGCCAGCAGCGGGGGTACTAATGAAAAACTGTTTTTT. Protein: CASSGGTNEKLFF.

The J gene is TRBJ2-3, the V gene TRBV18, with 9 bases fitting TRBD1. Germline V gene lookup returns CDR1 KGHSH and CDR2 LQKENI. The CDR3 spans 16 residues. V shed 3 bases, J shed 0 bases, and the junction held 4 bases outside the gene matches. The CDR3 reads CASSPSGQGSTDTQYF. Here the CDR3 DNA reads TGTGCCAGCTCACCGTCCGGACAGGGGAGCACAGATACGCAGTATTTT. Complete variable domain (other parts from reference TRBV18 and TRBJ2-3): NAGVMQNPRHLVRRRGQEARLRCSPMKGHSHVYWYRQLPEEGLKFMVYLQKENIIDESGMPKERFSAEFPKEGPSILRIQQVVRGDSAAYFCASSPSGQGSTDTQYFGPGTRLTVL.

The chain carries TRBV30 and TRBJ2-1; D perhaps matches TRBD1 (6 bases). The V and J ends lost 0 bases and 3 bases respectively, with 18 bases between them. Germline CDR1 GTSNPN, CDR2 SVGIG (reference sequence). The CDR3 runs to 17 residues. Written as DNA, the CDR3 is TGTGCCTGGAGTGTAGGTGGCTGGGCAGGGGTCTACAATGAGCAGTTCTTC. This sequence encodes CAWSVGGWAGVYNEQFF. The full variable domain, completed using reference TRBV30 and TRBJ2-1, is SQTIHQWPATLVQPVGSPLSLECTVEGTSNPNLYWYRQAAGRGLQLLFYSVGIGQISSEVPQNLSASRPQDRQFILSSKKLLLSDSGFYLCAWSVGGWAGVYNEQFFGPGTRLTVL.

This clone was seen a handful of times. CDR3 in amino acids: CASNSIILTSGGHKNIQYF. The CDR3 DNA follows: TGTGCCAGCAACTCCATAATCCTTACTAGCGGGGGGCACAAAAACATTCAGTACTTC. This chain joins TRBV28 and TRBJ2-4; 12 bases fit TRBD2. CDR3 length equals 19 residues. Unmatched junction bases numbered 16, after V lost 7 bases and J lost 3 bases. The germline CDR1 and CDR2 sequences are MDHEN and SYDVKM. The entire variable domain, with the rest obtained from reference TRBV28 and TRBJ2-4, is as follows: DVKVTQSSRYLVKRTGEKVFLECVQDMDHENMFWYRQDPGLGLRLIYFSYDVKMKEKGDIPEGYSVSREKKERFSLILESASTNQTSMYLCASNSIILTSGGHKNIQYFGAGTRLSVL.